This entry lists 8 T cell receptor beta chains sequenced from one sample in a study of OX40 agonist ivuxolimab in advanced cancers. Repertoires were generated with immunoSEQ multiplex PCR, while TCRdb's copy carries only in-frame clones and drops some. This table has about 70,000 clones, approximately 90% appearing once. The material sequenced was CD4+ or CD8+ T cells sorted from blood, taken in a trial of the OX40 agonist ivuxolimab. The source of these receptors is an adult with an advanced solid tumor such as melanoma, head and neck, liver or kidney cancer.

The rearrangement joins TRBV27 to TRBJ2-5; no definite D call. V was shortened by 3 bases and J by 5 bases, with 10 bases between the two germline ends. The CDR3 consists of 13 residues. CDR1 is MNHEY, CDR2 SMNVEV, per germline (reference sequence). The CDR3 DNA follows: TGTGCCAGCAGTTTTGGCACACTTGAGACCCAGTACTTC. As protein: CASSFGTLETQYF.

This chain links TRBV7-3 with TRBJ2-3; 8 positions agree with TRBD1. Germline loops: CDR1 SGHTA, CDR2 FQGTGA. V shed 4 bases, J shed 6 bases, and the junction held 12 bases outside the gene matches. This CDR3 region has 16 residues. The CDR3, as DNA: TGTGCCAGCAGCTCGGAGGACAGGGCTGATCGGGATACGCAGTATTTT. This sequence encodes CASSSEDRADRDTQYF. Based on the CDR3 plus reference TRBV7-3 and TRBJ2-3, the full variable domain is GAGVSQTPSNKVTEKGKYVELRCDPISGHTALYWYRQSLGQGPEFLIYFQGTGAADDSGLPNDRFFAVRPEGSVSTLKIQRTERGDSAVYLCASSSEDRADRDTQYFGPGTRLTVL.

The CDR3 loop reads CASSFGGNTEAFF. As DNA, the CDR3 is TGTGCCAGCAGCTTCGGAGGGAACACTGAAGCTTTCTTT. This chain uses TRBV11-3 with TRBJ1-1; D not certain. Trimming removed 3 bases from V and 1 base from J, with 6 bases in between. Looked up from germline, CDR1 is SGHNT and CDR2 is YENEEA. This CDR3 spans 13 amino acids.

The genes are TRBV4-3 and TRBJ1-4; 12 positions agree with TRBD1. This CDR3 has 17 residues. CDR1 and CDR2 from the germline V gene are LGHNA and YSLEER. Losses at the gene ends were 2 bases for V and 8 bases for J; bases not matched to a gene: 9. The CDR3 DNA sequence: TGCGCCAGCAGCCAAAGGGACAGGGGGCTTTGGGGAGAAAAACTGTTTTTT. Amino acid sequence: CASSQRDRGLWGEKLFF.

V is TRBV5-1 and J is TRBJ2-2; D is possibly TRBD1 or TRBD2 (5 bases each). Germline CDR1 SGHRS, CDR2 YFSETQ. V lost 4 bases to trimming and J lost 4 bases, with 14 bases between them. The CDR3 sequence is 15 residues long. The CDR3 DNA is TGCGCCAGCAGCGACCCGGGACGGGGCACCGGGGAGCTGTTTTTT. This encodes CASSDPGRGTGELFF.

The chain recombines TRBV6-5 with TRBJ1-5; 10 nucleotides match TRBD1. The CDR3 is made up of 14 amino acids. Germline V lookup: CDR1 MNHEY, CDR2 SVGAGI. V dropped 6 bases and J dropped 4; count of bases not matched to a gene: 3. This CDR3 reads CASRTGGLNQPQHF. DNA of the CDR3: TGTGCCAGCAGGACAGGGGGCTTGAATCAGCCCCAGCATTTT.

J is TRBJ2-7 and V is TRBV7-8, with 8 bases aligning to TRBD1. The V and J ends lost 5 bases and 6 bases, in that order; junction bases with no gene match: 9. Per germline, CDR1 SGHVS and CDR2 FQNEAQ. This CDR3 comprises 14 residues. CDR3 amino acids: CASSNGARGLEQYF. DNA for the CDR3: TGTGCCAGCAGCAACGGGGCCAGGGGGCTCGAGCAGTACTTC.

This chain joins TRBV19 and TRBJ2-4; D possibly uses TRBD1 or TRBD2 (5 bases each). Germline CDR1 LNHDA, CDR2 SQIVND (reference sequence). The CDR3 extends over 15 amino acids. The germline V and J ends were trimmed by 7 bases and 1 base, with 14 bases remaining between them. CDR3 nucleotides: TGTGCCAGTACCATGGGGGTCTCGGCCAAAAACATTCAGTACTTC. This gives the protein CASTMGVSAKNIQYF.